These 30 T cell receptor beta chains share one sample of origin, sequenced in a study of CD8 T cells in ankylosing spondylitis. TCRdb re-derived calls from the 5' RACE reads in MiXCR, one entry per CDR3 protein. The sample consists of more than 150,000 distinct CDR3 sequences, about 20% of them appearing once. The sequencing sample was made of blood, either unsorted or a sorted T cell fraction (not recorded which). The receptors were sampled from a male donor under 30 with ankylosing spondylitis or in good health (not recorded which).

This chain connects TRBV5-1 to TRBJ2-2; D is unresolved. Germline V gene data show CDR1 as SGHRS and CDR2 as YFSETQ. The CDR3 runs to 14 residues. Trimming took 0 bases from V and 3 from J, leaving 6 bases between them. The CDR3 DNA reads TGCGCCAGCAGCTTGGAACGCGACACCGGGGAGCTGTTTTTT. Its protein product is CASSLERDTGELFF.

In its sample, this clonotype was seen many times. This rearrangement joins TRBV9 to TRBJ2-3; TRBD2 might be the D (5 bases). V shed 2 bases and J shed 0 bases, with 13 bases lying between them. The CDR3 length is 16 residues. Germline CDR1 is SGDLS and CDR2 is YYNGEE. The CDR3 loop is CASSVKDSLSTDTQYF. CDR3 nucleotide sequence: TGTGCCAGCAGCGTCAAGGACTCACTTAGCACAGATACGCAGTATTTT.

This clonotype has only one observation. The chain carries TRBV7-2 and TRBJ1-4; D gene ambiguous. From germline, CDR1 is SGHTA and CDR2 FQGNSA. V lost 1 base and J 3 bases, leaving 12 bases between the germline ends. This CDR3 has 16 amino acids. CDR3 region: CASSLVAAGSNEKLFF. CDR3 nucleotide sequence: TGTGCCAGCAGCTTAGTGGCCGCGGGCTCTAATGAAAAACTGTTTTTT.

J is TRBJ1-2 and V is TRBV10-3; TRBD1 matches at 8 bases. CDR3 size: 13 residues. From germline, CDR1 is ENHRY and CDR2 SYGVKD. J gave up 8 bases and V 2 bases, and 4 bases lay outside the gene matches. The CDR3 DNA is TGTGCCATCAGTGAGGGACAGGGAGACGGCTACACCTTC. Its translation is CAISEGQGDGYTF.

This clonotype was counted ten times or more. The chain recombines TRBV18 with TRBJ2-1, with unresolved D. Germline V gene sequence: CDR1 KGHSH, CDR2 LQKENI. Trimming removed 0 bases at V and 10 bases at J, with 7 bases between. There are 12 residues in the CDR3. CDR3 region: CASSPPWTEQFF. The CDR3 nucleotides read TGTGCCAGCTCACCACCGTGGACGGAGCAGTTCTTC.

There are many counts of this clonotype. The chain joins TRBV5-1 to TRBJ2-1; D might be TRBD2 (6 bases). V was shortened by 0 bases and J by 4 bases, with 14 bases between the two germline ends. This CDR3 contains 16 residues. Germline V gene sequence: CDR1 SGHRS, CDR2 YFSETQ. CDR3: CASSLAETRAYNEQFF. The CDR3 DNA follows: TGCGCCAGCAGCTTGGCTGAGACTAGAGCTTACAATGAGCAGTTCTTC.

This clonotype has a count of ten or more. The J gene is TRBJ2-1, the V gene TRBV19, with D uncertain. There are 13 residues in the CDR3. CDR1 and CDR2 from the germline V gene are LNHDA and SQIVND (reference sequence). Trimming removed 1 base from V and 5 bases from J, with 6 bases in between. This chain's CDR3 is CASSIVWNNEQFF. CDR3 in DNA: TGTGCCAGTAGTATAGTTTGGAACAATGAGCAGTTCTTC.

V and J are TRBV7-2 and TRBJ2-7; TRBD2 aligns across 7 bases. V dropped 3 bases and J dropped 0; count of bases not matched to a gene: 11. The CDR3 contains 17 residues. Germline V lookup: CDR1 SGHTA, CDR2 FQGNSA. CDR3 bases: TGTGCCAGCAGCTTGCCAGCTGGGGGAGGGAGCTCCTACGAGCAGTACTTC. Its protein is CASSLPAGGGSSYEQYF.

This sequence joins TRBV7-2 and TRBJ2-7; 9 nucleotides match TRBD2. The CDR3 consists of 15 residues. V lost 3 bases and J lost 6; bases outside the gene matches: 9. CDR1 is SGHTA, CDR2 FQGNSA, per germline. The CDR3 region is CASSLTSGGTVEQYF. CDR3 nucleotides: TGTGCCAGCAGCTTGACTAGCGGTGGGACGGTCGAGCAGTACTTC.

This clonotype was seen many times. The DNA is omitted, as the CDR3 cannot be located on it reliably, and the CDR3 follows TCRdb's listing. The genes are TRBV27 and TRBJ2-1; the table's D call of TRBD1 was not tested on the DNA. The CDR3 numbers 16 amino acids, ends counted. Looked up from germline, CDR1 is MNHEY and CDR2 is SMNVEV (reference sequence). The CDR3 spells CASSLFRGRGLNEQFF.

This clonotype has ten or more counts. This chain uses TRBV6-2 or TRBV6-3 with TRBJ2-7; D perhaps matches TRBD1 (6 bases). The CDR3 has 14 residues. Germline values: CDR1 MNHEY, CDR2 SVGEGT. V shed 5 bases and J shed 0 bases, with 11 bases lying between them. This CDR3 reads CASSLDSNSYEQYF. In DNA, the CDR3 is TGTGCCAGCAGTCTGGACAGCAACTCCTACGAGCAGTACTTC.

CDR3 sequence (DNA): TGCAGTGCTAGCCGAAGCGGGAGGTTTTACAATGAGCAGTTCTTC. Its translation is CSASRSGRFYNEQFF. The chain has TRBV20-1 and TRBJ2-1, with TRBD2 identical over 9 bases. Trimming removed 3 bases from V and 4 bases from J; junction bases left unmatched: 7. In germline, CDR1 is DFQATT, CDR2 SNEGSKA (reference sequence). This CDR3 comprises 15 residues.

This clonotype was recorded at least ten times. The chain recombines TRBV6-2 or TRBV6-3 with TRBJ2-7; D not resolved. V was cut by 6 bases and J by 6 bases, with 12 bases left in between. CDR3 length: 12 amino acids. Germline V gene lookup returns CDR1 MNHEY and CDR2 SVGEGT. This CDR3 is CASSPLKGEQYV. CDR3 sequence (DNA): TGTGCCAGCAGCCCCCTTAAGGGCGAGCAGTACGTC.

There are many counts of this clonotype. V and J are TRBV4-3 and TRBJ1-5, with D hard to call. CDR3 length: 14 residues. Germline assignment: CDR1 LGHNA and CDR2 YSLEER. V was cut by 0 bases and J by 7 bases, with 10 bases left in between. The CDR3 loop reads CASSQDLVVQPQHF. Written as DNA, the CDR3 is TGCGCCAGCAGCCAAGATCTGGTAGTCCAGCCCCAGCATTTT.

This clonotype has at least ten counts. The chain combines TRBV5-1 with TRBJ2-3; D is perhaps TRBD1 or TRBD2 (6 bases each). This CDR3 contains 17 residues. Germline V lookup: CDR1 SGHRS, CDR2 YFSETQ. V lost 5 bases and J lost 0, with 19 bases in between. The DNA of the CDR3 is TGCGCCAGCAGGGGGGGCCAGAAAATTGATAGCACAGATACGCAGTATTTT. This translates into CASRGGQKIDSTDTQYF.

This clonotype was counted at least ten times. V usage is TRBV7-8 and J usage is TRBJ2-7; TRBD1 agrees at 9 bases. Per germline, CDR1 SGHVS and CDR2 FQNEAQ. This CDR3 is built from 16 residues. The J segment lost 4 bases and the V segment lost 2 bases, leaving 9 bases of the junction unmatched. The CDR3, as DNA: TGTGCCAGCAGCTTAACGGGGACAGGGAGGGGATACGAGCAGTACGTC. This encodes CASSLTGTGRGYEQYV.

The V gene is TRBV20-1, the J gene TRBJ2-3; no firm D call. Germline CDR1 DFQATT, CDR2 SNEGSKA (reference sequence). With 3 bases removed from V and 7 bases from J, the gap between germline ends came to 14 bases. CDR3 length equals 13 residues. The CDR3: CSASIIRVNTQYF. The CDR3 bases are TGCAGTGCTAGTATAATAAGGGTTAATACGCAGTATTTT.

V and J are TRBV20-1 and TRBJ2-3; 9 nucleotides match TRBD2. Germline V gene lookup returns CDR1 DFQATT and CDR2 SNEGSKA (reference sequence). The CDR3 has 15 residues. Losses at the gene ends were 5 bases for V and 3 bases for J; bases not matched to a gene: 9. The CDR3 spells CSASPAGGGTDTQYF. CDR3 bases: TGCAGTGCTTCCCCCGCGGGAGGGGGGACAGATACGCAGTATTTT.

This clonotype was seen ten or more times. The chain has TRBV15 and TRBJ2-2; D might be TRBD2 (6 bases). Trimming took 0 bases from V and 5 from J, leaving 10 bases between them. CDR1 LNHNV and CDR2 YYDKDF come from the germline V gene (reference sequence). The CDR3 length is 15 residues. CDR3 loop: CATSRDGSGTGELFF. CDR3 sequence (DNA): TGTGCCACCAGCAGAGATGGGAGCGGGACCGGGGAGCTGTTTTTT.

This clonotype has a count of ten or more. The chain recombines TRBV6-5 with TRBJ1-5, with 8 bases lining up with TRBD1. Per germline, CDR1 MNHEY and CDR2 SVGAGI. This CDR3 contains 14 residues. After removal of 5 bases from V and 7 bases from J, the junction contained 7 bases not matched to a gene. CDR3 sequence: CASSETQGAQPQHF. The CDR3 DNA is TGTGCCAGCAGTGAGACCCAGGGGGCACAGCCCCAGCATTTT.

This clonotype was seen a few times. This chain joins TRBV12-3 or TRBV12-4 and TRBJ2-7; 8 bases line up with TRBD2. This CDR3 is built from 18 residues. V dropped 3 bases and J dropped 1; count of bases not matched to a gene: 14. The CDR3 DNA is TGTGCCAGCAGTTTGCCGGTATTTCAACGGGAGGGTTCCTACGAGCAGTACGTC. It is translated as CASSLPVFQREGSYEQYV.

This clonotype was seen at least ten times. The chain recombines TRBV6-2 or TRBV6-3 with TRBJ2-5, with D possibly being TRBD2 (5 bases). CDR1 is MNHEY and CDR2 is SVGEGT in the germline V gene. CDR3 length: 14 residues. Trimming took off 5 bases at V and 4 bases at J, with 14 bases between the two ends. CDR3 region: CASSAGGRRETQYF. CDR3 DNA: TGTGCCAGCAGTGCAGGAGGAAGGAGAGAGACCCAGTACTTC.

This clonotype was seen ten or more times. J is TRBJ2-7 and V is TRBV7-2; the match to TRBD2 covers 9 bases. Trimming took 5 bases from V and 5 from J; bases not matched to a gene: 10. The germline gives CDR1 SGHTA, CDR2 FQGNSA. The CDR3 consists of 15 residues. Written as DNA, the CDR3 is TGTGCCAGCAGCAGTTTTAGCGGGAGCTTTGACGAGCAGTACTTC. Protein: CASSSFSGSFDEQYF.

This clonotype was seen repeatedly, ten times or more. The CDR3: CASRTTGGVDYGYTF. The CDR3 DNA reads as TGTGCCAGCAGAACCACAGGGGGAGTGGACTATGGCTACACCTTC. The gene calls are TRBV27 and TRBJ1-2; 8 positions agree with TRBD1. CDR3 length: 15 residues. V was pared by 6 bases and J by 3 bases, with 9 bases of the junction left unmatched. Germline V gene lookup returns CDR1 MNHEY and CDR2 SMNVEV (reference sequence).

This clonotype was counted at least ten times. The rearrangement joins TRBV7-9 to TRBJ2-5; tentatively, D is TRBD1 (6 bases). Trimming stripped 5 bases from V and 3 bases from J, with 25 bases between. Germline-derived CDR1 and CDR2 are SEHNR and FQNEAQ (reference sequence). The CDR3 has 18 residues. CDR3 in amino acids: CASSPRRGGAGREETQYF. CDR3 DNA: TGTGCCAGCAGCCCTCGAAGAGGGGGTGCTGGAAGGGAAGAGACCCAGTACTTC.

This clonotype has ten or more counts. DNA for the CDR3: TGCGCCAGCAGCTTCAACACCGGGACCCCTTACAATGAGCAGTTCTTC. This gives the protein CASSFNTGTPYNEQFF. The rearrangement links TRBV5-1 to TRBJ2-1, with D possibly called TRBD1 or TRBD2 (5 bases each). The CDR3 is made up of 16 amino acids. The V gene lost 2 bases and the J gene lost 4 bases, with 16 bases spanning the gap. The germline V gene encodes CDR1 SGHRS and CDR2 YFSETQ.

This clonotype has at least ten counts. This rearrangement joins TRBV29-1 to TRBJ2-7, with 7 bases that match TRBD1. The germline V gene has CDR1 SQVTM and CDR2 ANQGSEA. Losses at the gene ends were 6 bases for V and 3 bases for J; bases not matched to a gene: 2. This CDR3 is 11 amino acids long. The CDR3 protein is CSVGQDYEQYF. The DNA for the CDR3 is TGCAGCGTCGGACAGGACTACGAGCAGTACTTC.

This clonotype was seen repeatedly, ten times or more. V is TRBV12-3 or TRBV12-4 and J is TRBJ1-1; D ambiguous. The CDR3 totals 12 residues. V lost 8 bases to trimming and J lost 5 bases, with 12 bases between them. The CDR3: CASDNGRTEAFF. The CDR3 DNA sequence: TGTGCCAGCGATAACGGACGGACTGAAGCTTTCTTT.

This clonotype occurred many times. The rearrangement links TRBV5-1 to TRBJ1-1; tentatively, D is TRBD1 (5 bases). Germline V gene data show CDR1 as SGHRS and CDR2 as YFSETQ. CDR3 size: 14 residues. The V end lost 0 bases, the J end lost 4 bases, and 10 bases lay between the germline ends. In DNA form, the CDR3 reads TGCGCCAGCAGCTTGGAAGGGGAAGGCACTGAAGCTTTCTTT. The encoded protein is CASSLEGEGTEAFF.

This clonotype was counted many times. The chain has TRBV12-3 or TRBV12-4 and TRBJ2-5, with TRBD1 matching 11 bases. This CDR3 spans 14 amino acids. V trimming: 6 bases; J trimming: 4 bases; junction bases outside the gene matches: 4. CDR3 in amino acids: CASSTGTGGETQYF. The CDR3 coding sequence is TGTGCCAGCAGCACTGGGACAGGGGGAGAGACCCAGTACTTC.